This T cell receptor beta chain came from a study of Ad26.COV2.S vaccination and SARS-CoV-2 variants. From germline, CDR1 is SGHDT and CDR2 YYEEEE. V dropped 3 bases and J dropped 1 base, with 14 bases sitting between them. The CDR3 runs to 16 residues. Using immunoSEQ multiplex PCR, the repertoire was profiled, and TCRdb retains in-frame clones only, with some absent. The top ten hold 2.9% of the sample, which has a few hundred thousand clones, roughly nine tenths seen once. Documented treatment: about 20 received Ad26.COV2.S at low or high dose, single or two shots; about five received placebo; per-sample allocation not given. Collection of the samples took place on day 63 after the first injection of vaccine or placebo.

The sequence derives from a person aged 18-60 years who received the Ad26.COV2.S COVID-19 vaccine or a placebo. This chain connects TRBV5-6 to TRBJ2-1; the D gene is possibly TRBD1 (6 bases). Here the sequenced sample was peripheral blood, taken in a trial of Ad26.COV2.S vaccine versus placebo. CDR3 sequence reads: CASSSLAQGSYNEQFF. In nucleotides, the CDR3 is TGTGCCAGCAGCTCATTGGCACAGGGATCCTACAATGAGCAGTTCTTC. Filled out from reference TRBV5-6 and TRBJ2-1, the complete variable domain reads DAGVTQSPTHLIKTRGQQVTLRCSPKSGHDTVSWYQQALGQGPQFIFQYYEEEERQRGNFPDRFSGHQFPNYSSELNVNALLLGDSALYLCASSSLAQGSYNEQFFGPGTRLTVL.